These 28 T cell receptor beta chains share one sample of origin, sequenced in a study of blood T cell repertoires in COVID-19. The assay was immunoSEQ multiplex PCR, and TCRdb's table has in-frame clones only and misses some. The sample holds under 85,000 clones; 75% to 85% are singletons and the top ten take 6.5% to 7.5%. The sequencing sample was made of peripheral blood. These receptors came from a young man with COVID-19, enrolled during active disease.

CDR3 in amino acids: CASSQTGLNTGELFF. The CDR3 coding sequence is TGTGCCAGCTCACAGACAGGCTTGAACACCGGGGAGCTGTTTTTT. The chain couples TRBV18 to TRBJ2-2; a weak D match, TRBD1 (6 bases). The CDR3 totals 15 residues. CDR1 KGHSH and CDR2 LQKENI come from the germline V gene. V gave up 4 bases and J gave up 1 base, with 10 bases separating them.

This clone has just a few counts. V gene TRBV29-1 combines with J gene TRBJ1-2; 7 nucleotides agree with TRBD1. J was trimmed by 4 bases and V by 6 bases; bases with no gene match: 8. The germline gives CDR1 SQVTM, CDR2 ANQGSEA. The CDR3 runs to 13 residues. The CDR3 bases are TGCAGCGTGGCGACAGGGTCCCTCTATGGCTACACCTTC. This encodes CSVATGSLYGYTF.

The gene calls are TRBV18 and TRBJ2-2, with TRBD2 matching over 7 bases. The CDR3 has 16 amino acids. Looked up from germline, CDR1 is KGHSH and CDR2 is LQKENI. The V segment lost 1 base and the J segment 2 bases; nucleotides outside the gene matches: 4. DNA for the CDR3: TGTGCCAGCTCACCACAGAGCGGGGCTAACACCGGGGAGCTGTTTTTT. Its protein is CASSPQSGANTGELFF.

V usage is TRBV28 and J usage is TRBJ2-5; TRBD1 matches at 7 bases. The germline CDR1 and CDR2 sequences are MDHEN and SYDVKM. CDR3 length equals 14 residues. The junction had 4 bases not matched to a gene; V was cut back by 5 bases and J by 1 base. The CDR3 DNA sequence: TGTGCCAGCAGTAAAACAGGGGTCCAAGAGACCCAGTACTTC. As protein: CASSKTGVQETQYF.

The chain employs TRBV27 and TRBJ2-1; D possibly corresponds to TRBD2 (6 bases). Germline V gives CDR1 MNHEY, CDR2 SMNVEV (reference sequence). The CDR3 totals 14 residues. V was clipped by 7 bases and J by 6 bases, with 16 bases between them. CDR3 amino acids: CASTALGGSNEQFF. Here the CDR3 DNA reads TGTGCCAGCACCGCATTGGGGGGATCCAATGAGCAGTTCTTC.

This clone was observed many times. The V call is TRBV6-1, the J call TRBJ2-5, with 10 bases identical to TRBD2. Germline V gives CDR1 MNHNS, CDR2 SASEGT. Trimming took 1 base from V and 5 from J; bases not matched to a gene: 10. The CDR3 consists of 17 residues. The CDR3 is CASSEELAGVGGETQYF. The CDR3 coding sequence is TGTGCCAGCAGTGAAGAGCTAGCGGGAGTAGGGGGTGAGACCCAGTACTTC.

The CDR3 loop reads CASSPSGTGVLLEYF. Here the CDR3 DNA reads TGTGCCAGCAGCCCCAGCGGGACAGGGGTACTATTGGAGTACTTC. This chain connects TRBV28 to TRBJ2-7, with 10 bases aligning to TRBD1. The J segment lost 11 bases and the V segment lost 6 bases, leaving 16 bases of the junction unmatched. Per the germline V gene, CDR1 is MDHEN and CDR2 is SYDVKM. CDR3 length equals 15 residues.

This chain uses TRBV7-2 with TRBJ1-2; 8 bases are shared with TRBD1. J gave up 1 base and V 3 bases, and 1 base lay outside the gene matches. CDR1 is SGHTA and CDR2 is FQGNSA in the germline V gene. This CDR3 contains 14 residues. The DNA for the CDR3 is TGTGCCAGCAGCTTTGACAGGGGTAACTATGGCTACACCTTC. Encoded protein: CASSFDRGNYGYTF.

CDR3 nucleotides: TGTGCCAGCATGTCCCTGGGGGAGGACGGGAATGAGCAGTTCTTC. This sequence encodes CASMSLGEDGNEQFF. The J gene is TRBJ2-1, the V gene TRBV6-4; D might be TRBD2 (6 bases). The CDR3 contains 15 residues. CDR1 and CDR2 from the germline V gene are MRHNA and SNTAGT. The V gene lost 7 bases and the J gene lost 7 bases, with 20 bases spanning the gap.

The V and J genes are TRBV19 and TRBJ2-2; perhaps TRBD2 as D (5 bases). V shed 0 bases and J shed 0 bases, with 5 bases lying between them. CDR1 and CDR2 from the germline V gene are LNHDA and SQIVND (reference sequence). The CDR3 covers 15 residues. CDR3 protein: CASSIERANTGELFF. The CDR3 DNA follows: TGTGCCAGTAGTATAGAGCGGGCGAACACCGGGGAGCTGTTTTTT. Supplemented by reference TRBV19 and TRBJ2-2, the full variable domain reads DGGITQSPKYLFRKEGQNVTLSCEQNLNHDAMYWYRQDPGQGLRLIYYSQIVNDFQKGDIAEGYSVSREKKESFPLTVTSAQKNPTAFYLCASSIERANTGELFFGEGSRLTVL.

The chain employs TRBV14 and TRBJ1-2; perhaps TRBD1 as D (6 bases). The CDR3 is 13 residues long. Germline CDR1 is SGHDN and CDR2 is FVKESK. V lost 2 bases to trimming and J lost 7 bases, with 11 bases between them. The CDR3 sequence is CASSQQGRGGYTF. The CDR3 bases are TGTGCCAGCAGCCAACAGGGGCGCGGTGGCTACACCTTC.

The J gene is TRBJ2-7, the V gene TRBV2; possibly TRBD1 for D (6 bases). This CDR3 region has 13 residues. Trimming left V 6 bases short and J 8 bases short, with 17 bases between. Per the germline V gene, CDR1 is SNHLY and CDR2 is FYNNEI. Written as DNA, the CDR3 is TGTGCCAGCAGACCTGGACAGTCGACGAAGCAGTACTTC. This encodes CASRPGQSTKQYF.

The J gene is TRBJ2-7, the V gene TRBV7-2; 13 bases match TRBD2. In germline, CDR1 is SGHTA, CDR2 FQGNSA. V trimming: 5 bases; J trimming: 2 bases; junction bases outside the gene matches: 3. The CDR3 consists of 15 residues. CDR3 nucleotide sequence: TGTGCCAGCAGCCCGACTAGCGGGAGGACCTACGAGCAGTACTTC. Encoded protein: CASSPTSGRTYEQYF.

This clone has just a few counts. V and J are TRBV6-5 and TRBJ2-1; D not resolved. CDR3 length equals 13 residues. The germline V gene encodes CDR1 MNHEY and CDR2 SVGAGI. V lost 2 bases and J 5 bases, leaving 7 bases between the germline ends. The CDR3 nucleotides read TGTGCCAGCAGTTACATGTCTAACAATGAGCAGTTCTTC. Translation gives CASSYMSNNEQFF.

The chain combines TRBV30 with TRBJ2-7, with 7 bases aligning to TRBD2. J lost 4 bases, V lost 5 bases, and 2 bases had no gene match. Germline loops: CDR1 GTSNPN, CDR2 SVGIG (reference sequence). The CDR3 is 11 amino acids. The CDR3 nucleotides read TGTGCCTGGGGGGAGGGATACGAGCAGTACTTC. This gives the protein CAWGEGYEQYF. The whole variable domain, filled in from reference TRBV30 and TRBJ2-7, reads SQTIHQWPATLVQPVGSPLSLECTVEGTSNPNLYWYRQAAGRGLQLLFYSVGIGQISSEVPQNLSASRPQDRQFILSSKKLLLSDSGFYLCAWGEGYEQYFGPGTRLTVT.

There are a few counts of this clone. The rearrangement links TRBV1 to TRBJ1-5; TRBD1 is the table's D call, not checked against the DNA. TRBV1 is noted as a pseudogene. The CDR3 has 17 amino acids. The CDR3 spells CTSSPYRDRFFNQPQHF. In nucleotides, the CDR3 is TGCACCAGCAGCCCGTACCGGGACAGATTTTTTAATCAGCCCCAGCATTTT.

V and J are TRBV9 and TRBJ2-5; D perhaps matches TRBD2 (6 bases). The germline CDR1 and CDR2 sequences are SGDLS and YYNGEE. Trimming took 0 bases from V and 1 from J, leaving 10 bases between them. The CDR3 is made up of 15 amino acids. CDR3 in amino acids: CASSVVWGVQETQYF. As DNA, the CDR3 is TGTGCCAGCAGCGTAGTCTGGGGGGTCCAAGAGACCCAGTACTTC.

The chain combines TRBV12-3 or TRBV12-4 with TRBJ1-2; weak D call: TRBD1 (6 bases). Trimming stripped 2 bases from V and 6 bases from J, with 10 bases between. The CDR3 sequence is 13 residues long. The CDR3 nucleotides are TGTGCCAGCAGTTTACGATGGACAGATGGCTACACCTTC. Encoded protein: CASSLRWTDGYTF.

The chain uses TRBV7-2 and TRBJ2-1; TRBD2 might be the D (5 bases). Trimming removed 4 bases at V and 5 bases at J, with 15 bases between. CDR1 and CDR2 (germline): SGHTA, FQGNSA. CDR3 size: 15 residues. In nucleotides, the CDR3 is TGTGCCAGCAGCTCGGCCCTACTAGGGCACAATGAGCAGTTCTTC. This sequence encodes CASSSALLGHNEQFF.

V usage is TRBV28 and J usage is TRBJ1-2; D gene unclear. This CDR3 is 15 amino acids long. The germline V gene encodes CDR1 MDHEN and CDR2 SYDVKM. V was trimmed by 2 bases and J by 2 bases, leaving 12 bases between them. CDR3: CASSLRSHSNYGYTF. The DNA for the CDR3 is TGTGCCAGCAGTTTACGGTCCCACTCAAACTATGGCTACACCTTC.

The chain links TRBV25-1 to TRBJ2-5; D not resolved. V was clipped by 5 bases and J by 5 bases, with 9 bases between them. Germline lookup yields CDR1 MGHDK and CDR2 SYGVNS. The CDR3 runs to 12 residues. CDR3 DNA: TGTGCCAGCAGTCCCCCACGGGAGACCCAGTACTTC. Translating it yields CASSPPRETQYF.

V usage is TRBV11-2 and J usage is TRBJ2-7; weak D call: TRBD2 (5 bases). CDR3 size: 13 residues. In germline, CDR1 is SGHAT, CDR2 FQNNGV. Trimming cost V 6 bases and J 3 bases, with 12 bases left between them. The CDR3 DNA reads TGTGCCAGCAGGACGCGAGGGAGCTACGAGCAGTACTTC. Its translation is CASRTRGSYEQYF. Looking up the rest from reference TRBV11-2 and TRBJ2-7 gives the full variable domain: EAGVAQSPRYKIIEKRQSVAFWCNPISGHATLYWYQQILGQGPKLLIQFQNNGVVDDSQLPKDRFSAERLKGVDSTLKIQPAKLEDSAVYLCASRTRGSYEQYFGPGTRLTVT.

A few counts support this clone. The chain has TRBV7-2 and TRBJ2-6; perhaps TRBD2 as D (6 bases). Trimming took 1 base from V and 1 from J, leaving 11 bases between them. The CDR3 is 17 residues long. Germline lookup yields CDR1 SGHTA and CDR2 FQGNSA. The CDR3 here is CASSLGRGRSGANVLTF. The CDR3 bases are TGTGCCAGCAGCTTAGGTCGGGGGAGGTCTGGGGCCAACGTCCTGACTTTC.

The chain employs TRBV2 and TRBJ1-1; D is perhaps TRBD1 (6 bases). The CDR3 sequence is 16 residues long. Trimming took 8 bases from V and 3 from J, leaving 22 bases between them. The V gene's germline CDR1 is SNHLY and CDR2 FYNNEI. CDR3 nucleotides: TGTGCCAGCTTTCTACAGGGTGGATATAGATACACTGAAGCTTTCTTT. It codes for CASFLQGGYRYTEAFF. Combining the CDR3 with reference TRBV2 and TRBJ1-1 gives the whole variable domain EPEVTQTPSHQVTQMGQEVILRCVPISNHLYFYWYRQILGQKVEFLVSFYNNEISEKSEIFDDQFSVERPDGSNFTLKIRSTKLEDSAMYFCASFLQGGYRYTEAFFGQGTRLTVV.

The chain joins TRBV27 to TRBJ1-5, with D unclear. V was cut by 5 bases and J by 4 bases, with 12 bases left in between. The CDR3 sequence is 14 residues long. In germline, CDR1 is MNHEY, CDR2 SMNVEV (reference sequence). CDR3 region: CASSPPGGNQPQHF. The CDR3 coding sequence is TGTGCCAGCAGTCCCCCTGGCGGGAATCAGCCCCAGCATTTT.

The chain has TRBV7-2 and TRBJ1-1; D not certain. Germline V gives CDR1 SGHTA, CDR2 FQGNSA. Trimming removed 3 bases from V and 1 base from J, with 6 bases in between. The CDR3 has 13 amino acids. The CDR3 reads CASSLQENTEAFF. DNA for the CDR3: TGTGCCAGCAGCTTGCAGGAGAACACTGAAGCTTTCTTT.

This sequence joins TRBV18 and TRBJ1-2; a possible D gene is TRBD1 (5 bases). In germline, CDR1 is KGHSH, CDR2 LQKENI. With 6 bases removed from V and 6 bases from J, the gap between germline ends came to 8 bases. CDR3 length: 11 amino acids. CDR3 loop: CASSPGDGYTF. The CDR3 nucleotides are TGTGCCAGCTCGCCGGGGGATGGCTACACCTTC.

This clone has just a few counts. V gene TRBV4-2 combines with J gene TRBJ2-1; tentatively, D is TRBD2 (5 bases). V was cut by 1 base and J by 7 bases, with 11 bases left in between. Germline assignment: CDR1 LGHNA and CDR2 YNFKEQ. CDR3 length: 14 residues. This CDR3 reads CASSQAGTGNEQFF. CDR3 nucleotide sequence: TGTGCCAGCAGCCAAGCGGGAACGGGTAATGAGCAGTTCTTC.